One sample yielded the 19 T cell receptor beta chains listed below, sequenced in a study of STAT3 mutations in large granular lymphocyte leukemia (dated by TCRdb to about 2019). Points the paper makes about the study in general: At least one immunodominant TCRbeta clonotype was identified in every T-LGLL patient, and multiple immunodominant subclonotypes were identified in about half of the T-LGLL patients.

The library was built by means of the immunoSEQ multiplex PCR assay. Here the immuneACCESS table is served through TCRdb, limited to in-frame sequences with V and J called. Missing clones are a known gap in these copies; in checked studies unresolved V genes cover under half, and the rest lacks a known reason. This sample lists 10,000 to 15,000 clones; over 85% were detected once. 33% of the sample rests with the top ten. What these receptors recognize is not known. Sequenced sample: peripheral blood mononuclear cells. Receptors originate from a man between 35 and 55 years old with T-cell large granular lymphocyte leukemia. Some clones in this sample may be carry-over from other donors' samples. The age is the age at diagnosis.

The CDR3 spells CASRTGGETQYF. The CDR3, as DNA: TGTGCCAGCCGGACAGGGGGAGAGACCCAGTACTTC. The chain uses TRBV10-3 and TRBJ2-5; 10 positions match TRBD1. The CDR3 totals 12 residues. V trimming: 10 bases; J trimming: 4 bases; junction bases outside the gene matches: 3. Germline V CDR1 and CDR2: ENHRY, SYGVKD.

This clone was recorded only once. This chain's CDR3 is CAWRTQGAGGYTF. In DNA, the CDR3 is TGTGCCTGGAGGACACAGGGGGCGGGTGGCTACACCTTC. This chain connects TRBV30 to TRBJ1-2; 9 bases match TRBD1. V shed 3 bases and J 7 bases; nucleotides not matched to a gene: 6. The germline V gene has CDR1 GTSNPN and CDR2 SVGIG (reference sequence). The CDR3 totals 13 residues.

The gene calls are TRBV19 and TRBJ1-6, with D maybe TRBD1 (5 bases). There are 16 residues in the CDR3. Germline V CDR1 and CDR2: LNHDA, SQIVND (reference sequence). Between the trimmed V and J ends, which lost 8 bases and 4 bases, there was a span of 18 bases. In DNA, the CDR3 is TGTGCCAGTCAAGTATATCATGGGACTTATAATTCACCCCTCCACTTT. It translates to CASQVYHGTYNSPLHF.

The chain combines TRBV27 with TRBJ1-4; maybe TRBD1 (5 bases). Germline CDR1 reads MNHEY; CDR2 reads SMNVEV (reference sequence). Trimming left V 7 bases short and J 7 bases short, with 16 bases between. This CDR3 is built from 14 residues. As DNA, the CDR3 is TGTGCCAGCACCCAGGGCGGGACGAGTGAAAAACTGTTTTTT. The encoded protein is CASTQGGTSEKLFF.

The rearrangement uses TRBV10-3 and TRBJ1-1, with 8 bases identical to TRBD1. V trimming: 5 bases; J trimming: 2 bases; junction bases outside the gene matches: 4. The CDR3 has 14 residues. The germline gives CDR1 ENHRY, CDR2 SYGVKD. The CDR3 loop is CAISPDRVNTEAFF. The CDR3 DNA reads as TGTGCCATCAGTCCGGACAGGGTCAACACTGAAGCTTTCTTT.

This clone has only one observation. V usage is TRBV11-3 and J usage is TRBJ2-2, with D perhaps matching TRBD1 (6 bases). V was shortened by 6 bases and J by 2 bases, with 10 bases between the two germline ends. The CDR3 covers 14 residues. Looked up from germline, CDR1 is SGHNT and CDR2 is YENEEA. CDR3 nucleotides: TGTGCCAGCAGTCCCGGGACAAACACCGGGGAGCTGTTTTTT. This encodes CASSPGTNTGELFF. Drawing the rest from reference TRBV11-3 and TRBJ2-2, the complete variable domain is EAGVVQSPRYKIIEKKQPVAFWCNPISGHNTLYWYLQNLGQGPELLIRYENEEAVDDSQLPKDRFSAERLKGVDSTLKIQPAELGDSAVYLCASSPGTNTGELFFGEGSRLTVL.

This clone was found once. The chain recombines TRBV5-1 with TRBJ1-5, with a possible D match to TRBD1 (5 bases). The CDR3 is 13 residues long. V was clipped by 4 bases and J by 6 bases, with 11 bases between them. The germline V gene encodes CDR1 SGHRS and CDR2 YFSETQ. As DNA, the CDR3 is TGCGCCAGCAGCCTGTCAGGGCCTCAGCCCCAGCATTTT. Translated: CASSLSGPQPQHF.

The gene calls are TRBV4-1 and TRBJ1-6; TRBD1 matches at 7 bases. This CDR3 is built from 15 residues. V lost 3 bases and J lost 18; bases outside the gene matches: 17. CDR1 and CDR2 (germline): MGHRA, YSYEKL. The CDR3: CASSQVHIGGQSPHF. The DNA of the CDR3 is TGCGCCAGCAGCCAGGTCCATATAGGGGGACAGTCCCCCCACTTT.

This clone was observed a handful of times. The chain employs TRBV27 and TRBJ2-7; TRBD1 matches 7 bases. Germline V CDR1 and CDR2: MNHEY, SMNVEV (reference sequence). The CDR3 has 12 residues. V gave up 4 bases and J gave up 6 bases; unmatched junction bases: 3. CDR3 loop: CASSSPGGEQYF. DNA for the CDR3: TGTGCCAGCAGTTCGCCAGGGGGCGAGCAGTACTTC.

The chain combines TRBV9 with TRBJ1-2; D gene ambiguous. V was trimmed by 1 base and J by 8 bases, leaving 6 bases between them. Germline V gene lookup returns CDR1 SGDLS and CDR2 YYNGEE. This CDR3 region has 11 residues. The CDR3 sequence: CASSVPGGYTF. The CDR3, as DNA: TGTGCCAGCAGCGTACCGGGCGGCTACACCTTC.

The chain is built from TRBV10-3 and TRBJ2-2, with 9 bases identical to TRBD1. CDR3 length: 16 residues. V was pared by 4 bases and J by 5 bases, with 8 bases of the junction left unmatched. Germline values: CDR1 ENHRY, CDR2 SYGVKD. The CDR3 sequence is CAISGTGGASTGELFF. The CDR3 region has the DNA TGTGCCATCAGTGGTACAGGGGGCGCTAGTACCGGGGAGCTGTTTTTT.

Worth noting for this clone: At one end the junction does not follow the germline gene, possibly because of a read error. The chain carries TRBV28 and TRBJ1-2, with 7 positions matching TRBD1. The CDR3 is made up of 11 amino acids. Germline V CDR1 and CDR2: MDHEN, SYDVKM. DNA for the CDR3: TGTGCCAGCACAACCCGGGACAGAGGGTCCTTC. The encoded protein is CASTTRDRGSF.

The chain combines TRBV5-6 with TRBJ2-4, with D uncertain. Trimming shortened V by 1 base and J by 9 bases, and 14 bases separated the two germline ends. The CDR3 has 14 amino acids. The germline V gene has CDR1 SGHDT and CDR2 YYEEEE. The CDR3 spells CASSLQGILGIQYF. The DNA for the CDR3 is TGTGCCAGCAGCTTGCAAGGTATTTTAGGCATTCAGTACTTC.

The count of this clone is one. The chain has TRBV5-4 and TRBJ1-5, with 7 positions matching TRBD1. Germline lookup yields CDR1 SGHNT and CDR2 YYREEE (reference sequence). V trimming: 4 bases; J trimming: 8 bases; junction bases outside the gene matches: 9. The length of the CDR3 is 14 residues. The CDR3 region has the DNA TGTGCCAGCAGCCGATGGGACAGCGGGGAGCCCCAGCATTTT. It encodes CASSRWDSGEPQHF.

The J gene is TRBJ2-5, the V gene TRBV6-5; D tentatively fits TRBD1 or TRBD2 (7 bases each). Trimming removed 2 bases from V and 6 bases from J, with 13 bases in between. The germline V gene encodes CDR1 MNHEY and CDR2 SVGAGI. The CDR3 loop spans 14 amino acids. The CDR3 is CASSYGQGGKTQYF. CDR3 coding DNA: TGTGCCAGCAGTTACGGGCAGGGGGGGAAGACCCAGTACTTC.

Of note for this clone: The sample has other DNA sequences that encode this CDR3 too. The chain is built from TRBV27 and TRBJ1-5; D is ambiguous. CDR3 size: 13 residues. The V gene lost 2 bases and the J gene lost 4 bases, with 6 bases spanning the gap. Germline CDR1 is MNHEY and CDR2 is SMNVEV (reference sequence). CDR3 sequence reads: CASSLQSNQPQHF. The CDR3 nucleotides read TGTGCCAGCAGTTTACAGTCAAATCAGCCCCAGCATTTT.

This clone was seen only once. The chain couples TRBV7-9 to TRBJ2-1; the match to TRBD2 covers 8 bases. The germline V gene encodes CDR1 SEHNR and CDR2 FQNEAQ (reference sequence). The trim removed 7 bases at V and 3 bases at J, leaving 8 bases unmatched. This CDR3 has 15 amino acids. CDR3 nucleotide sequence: TGTGCCAGCATCGATCCGGGGGGGCACTACAATGAGCAGTTCTTC. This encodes CASIDPGGHYNEQFF.

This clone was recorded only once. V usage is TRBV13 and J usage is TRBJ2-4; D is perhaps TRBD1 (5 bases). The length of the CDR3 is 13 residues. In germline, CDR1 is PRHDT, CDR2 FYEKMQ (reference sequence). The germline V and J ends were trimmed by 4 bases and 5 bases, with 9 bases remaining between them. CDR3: CASSSGNQNIQYF. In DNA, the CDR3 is TGTGCCAGCAGCTCAGGGAACCAAAACATTCAGTACTTC.

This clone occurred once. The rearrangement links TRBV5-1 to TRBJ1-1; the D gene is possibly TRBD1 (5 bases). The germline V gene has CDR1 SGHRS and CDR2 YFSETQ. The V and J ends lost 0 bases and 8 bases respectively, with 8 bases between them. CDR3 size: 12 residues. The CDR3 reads CASSLAGYEAFF. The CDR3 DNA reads TGCGCCAGCAGCTTGGCAGGGTACGAAGCTTTCTTT.